This is a list of T cell receptor beta chains from one sample in a study of sequential checkpoint blockade in melanoma. Here immunoSEQ multiplex PCR was the method, and the copy in TCRdb shows in-frame clones only, minus some. The sample holds 9,000 or so clones; about 50% are singletons and the top ten take about two fifths. The specimen comprised CD8+ T cells sorted from blood (inferred from file names), sampled from a patient given nivolumab and ipilimumab in sequence. These TCRs come from a human donor with melanoma. CDR3s leave out the opening cysteine and the closing phenylalanine or tryptophan.

J,V,CDR3
TRBJ2-2,TRBV27,ASSFNSNGELF
TRBJ2-7,TRBV6-5,ASSYPDSSYEQY
TRBJ2-5,TRBV29-1,SVEADGGQTYQETQY
TRBJ2-1,TRBV9,ASSNQGGSYNEQF
TRBJ1-3,TRBV27,ASSTGVGNTIY
TRBJ2-1,TRBV9,ASSASGTSGSGEQF
TRBJ1-4,TRBV12-2,ASRLAGGGAATNEKLF
TRBJ2-7,TRBV27,ASSLYPELGEQY
TRBJ2-1,TRBV6-7,ASSYSGGSSYNEQF
TRBJ1-2,TRBV4-3,ASSQDLILTGENYGYT
TRBJ2-2,TRBV7-3,ASSFLAGGPGTGELF
TRBJ1-2,TRBV16,ASSQSGGGLNYGYT
TRBJ1-1,TRBV11-3,ASEGTKGRAF
TRBJ2-7,TRBV7-9,ASSPPHPDSSYEQY
TRBJ2-7,TRBV7-6,ASSGSGANYEQY
TRBJ2-5,TRBV7-2,ASSIVGGAGEQY
TRBJ2-1,TRBV9,ASTAGTDHYNEQF
TRBJ2-1,TRBV7-3,ASSQERGRGEQF
TRBJ2-5,TRBV28,ASSFKGVEETQY
TRBJ2-1,TRBV7-9,ASSQRTSGGGEF
TRBJ2-3,TRBV6-4,ASSDSGGGAGDTQY
TRBJ2-7,TRBV28,ASRTDPLENYEQY
TRBJ1-2,TRBV6-5,ASTYSGGMAYGYT
TRBJ2-6,TRBV7-8,ATEGGRGPGANVLT
TRBJ1-3,TRBV7-2,ASSLGTVGNTIY
TRBJ2-1,TRBV9,ASSWGQVTYNEQF
TRBJ2-3,TRBV12-5,ASGLGRGRDTDTQY
TRBJ2-5,TRBV28,ASSLTGLQETQY
TRBJ2-1,TRBV6-1,ASSELAGAVNEQF
TRBJ1-2,TRBV28,ASSLGTADRYT
TRBJ2-1,TRBV6-6,ASPRYAGTLDNEQF
TRBJ2-7,TRBV28,ASSSGGDYEQY
TRBJ2-1,TRBV6-6,ASSYSSLASYNEQF
TRBJ2-7,TRBV6-1,ASSEVEKSSYEQY
TRBJ2-1,TRBV4-3,ASSQEYSGGIPGPYNEQF
TRBJ2-1,TRBV5-1,ASRRTGLREQF
-,TRBV7-3,ASSRLSGVSSYEQY
TRBJ1-2,TRBV9,ASSAALQGATDYGYT
TRBJ2-1,TRBV6-1,ASSELSSYNEQF
TRBJ2-7,TRBV7-3,ASSLGSSGEQY
TRBJ2-3,TRBV6-4,ASSPSGGAADTQY